Sequencing of this T cell receptor (beta chain) was carried out in a study of vaccination and CD4 T cells after COVID-19. Findings of the study overall: SARS-CoV-2-reactive clonotypes showed a nonsignificant median rise from roughly 21 to 40.

Noted treatment: approximately nine-day PBMC culture with coronavirus spike peptide pools or control peptides (ViraFEST assay). CD4+ T cells that came from the unexposed donor were collected before the COVID-19 pandemic (2011-2018). IL-2 (around 9 IU/ml) and peptide pools (roughly 10 ug/ml) were added to cultures of 1.5 million to 2 million PBMCs per well. This clonotype was counted a few times. Antigen specificity is unknown. Trimming pared 1 base from V and 1 base from J, leaving 14 bases between. From germline, CDR1 is DFQATT and CDR2 SNEGSKA (reference sequence). The CDR3 contains 15 residues. CD4+ T cells that had been cultured provided DNA sequenced with the Oncomine TCR Beta short-read assay. From the PCR reads, TCRdb called clonotypes with MiXCR, one entry per CDR3 protein. The sample lists under 8,000 distinct CDR3 sequences; over 40% were seen once.

The TCR sequence derives from a human donor in good health. The chain has TRBV20-1 and TRBJ2-7, with a tentative D call TRBD2 (6 bases). Sequencing was done on a sample of CD4+ T cells from blood, cultured in vitro. The CDR3 here is CSARAPGRLSYEQYF. The CDR3 region has the DNA TGCAGTGCTAGAGCCCCCGGGAGATTATCCTACGAGCAGTACTTC.